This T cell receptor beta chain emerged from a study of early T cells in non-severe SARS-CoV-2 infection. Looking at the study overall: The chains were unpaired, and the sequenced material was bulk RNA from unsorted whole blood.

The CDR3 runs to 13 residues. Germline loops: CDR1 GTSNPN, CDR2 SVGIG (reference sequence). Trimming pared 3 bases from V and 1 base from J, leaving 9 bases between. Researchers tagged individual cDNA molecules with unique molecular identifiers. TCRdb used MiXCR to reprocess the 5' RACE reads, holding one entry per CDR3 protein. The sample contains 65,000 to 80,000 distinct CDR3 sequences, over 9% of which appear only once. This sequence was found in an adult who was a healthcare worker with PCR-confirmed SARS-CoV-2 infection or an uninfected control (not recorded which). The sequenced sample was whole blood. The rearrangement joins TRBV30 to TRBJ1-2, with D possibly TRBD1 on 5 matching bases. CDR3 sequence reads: CAWSPTDNYGYTF. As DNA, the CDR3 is TGTGCCTGGAGCCCGACAGATAACTATGGCTACACCTTC.